These 20 T cell receptor beta chains originate from one sample sequenced in a study of blood T cell repertoires in COVID-19. Profiled with immunoSEQ multiplex PCR; TCRdb holds only in-frame clones, not every one. The sample has 120,000 to 150,000 clones, over 80% seen once. Sequenced input: peripheral blood. These receptor sequences come from a man aged 45-65 years who had recovered from COVID-19.

This rearrangement joins TRBV6-2 or TRBV6-3 to TRBJ2-7; TRBD1 is a possible D gene (6 bases). Deletions cut 2 bases from V and 2 bases from J, with 7 bases between. This CDR3 spans 13 amino acids. Germline V gene sequence: CDR1 MNHEY, CDR2 SVGEGT. CDR3 coding DNA: TGTGCCAGCAGTTACCGGGACACCTACGAGCAGTACTTC. Translated, it gives CASSYRDTYEQYF.

V is TRBV11-2 and J is TRBJ1-1, with 8 bases fitting TRBD1. J was trimmed by 1 base and V by 5 bases; bases with no gene match: 6. There are 15 residues in the CDR3. Per the germline V gene, CDR1 is SGHAT and CDR2 is FQNNGV. CDR3 nucleotides: TGTGCCAGCAGCCTCCAGGGGGCGCAGAACACTGAAGCTTTCTTT. Amino acid sequence: CASSLQGAQNTEAFF. Combining the CDR3 with reference TRBV11-2 and TRBJ1-1 gives the whole variable domain EAGVAQSPRYKIIEKRQSVAFWCNPISGHATLYWYQQILGQGPKLLIQFQNNGVVDDSQLPKDRFSAERLKGVDSTLKIQPAKLEDSAVYLCASSLQGAQNTEAFFGQGTRLTVV.

The CDR3: CASRPPIDTDTQYF. Written as DNA, the CDR3 is TGTGCCAGCAGACCCCCAATAGACACAGATACGCAGTATTTT. V is TRBV7-9 and J is TRBJ2-3; D unclear. This CDR3 has 14 amino acids. Germline V gene lookup returns CDR1 SEHNR and CDR2 FQNEAQ (reference sequence). V was shortened by 6 bases and J by 2 bases, with 12 bases between the two germline ends.

This rearrangement joins TRBV30 to TRBJ2-4, with 7 bases identical to TRBD1. After removal of 1 base from V and 3 bases from J, the junction contained 9 bases not matched to a gene. This CDR3 is 16 amino acids long. In germline, CDR1 is GTSNPN, CDR2 SVGIG (reference sequence). The CDR3 DNA follows: TGTGCCTGGAGTGCCGACAGGGTGGGCGACAAAAACATTCAGTACTTC. It encodes CAWSADRVGDKNIQYF.

This clone occurred a few times. V and J are TRBV5-1 and TRBJ1-1, with a possible D match to TRBD1 (6 bases). Germline CDR1 and CDR2: SGHRS and YFSETQ. The germline V and J ends were trimmed by 6 bases and 6 bases, with 18 bases remaining between them. The CDR3 is 14 amino acids. CDR3 in DNA: TGCGCCAGCACCCTTGGGGGCGACCATTCTGAAGCTTTCTTT. Encoded protein: CASTLGGDHSEAFF.

In DNA, the CDR3 is TGTGCCAGCAGCTTAAGTTCTCAGGGAAACTACAATGAGCAGTTCTTC. It encodes CASSLSSQGNYNEQFF. The chain joins TRBV7-9 to TRBJ2-1; tentatively, D is TRBD1 (5 bases). Germline CDR1 and CDR2: SEHNR and FQNEAQ (reference sequence). V dropped 2 bases and J dropped 3 bases, with 14 bases sitting between them. The CDR3 extends over 16 amino acids.

J is TRBJ2-3 and V is TRBV5-1; 15 bases are a match to TRBD2. CDR3 length: 16 residues. Trimming cost V 4 bases and J 2 bases; bases outside gene matches: 2. Per germline, CDR1 SGHRS and CDR2 YFSETQ. The CDR3 DNA sequence: TGCGCCAGCAGCAGGACTAGCGGGGGGGCCACAGATACGCAGTATTTT. Translation gives CASSRTSGGATDTQYF.

The chain has TRBV6-5 and TRBJ1-4; D unresolved. Germline loops: CDR1 MNHEY, CDR2 SVGAGI. The CDR3 is made up of 14 amino acids. V gave up 7 bases and J gave up 5 bases, with 14 bases separating them. CDR3 protein: CASTKQTLNEKLFF. In DNA, the CDR3 is TGTGCCAGCACCAAACAGACCTTGAATGAAAAACTGTTTTTT.

A single count supports this clone. The chain recombines TRBV7-2 with TRBJ2-1; 13 nucleotides line up with TRBD2. With V trimmed by 0 bases and J by 6 bases, 2 bases remained unmatched. This CDR3 has 16 residues. Germline V gene sequence: CDR1 SGHTA, CDR2 FQGNSA. CDR3: CASSLARTSGGNEQFF. In DNA form, the CDR3 reads TGTGCCAGCAGCTTAGCAAGGACTAGCGGGGGCAATGAGCAGTTCTTC.

This chain uses TRBV6-5 with TRBJ2-3; 8 bases map to TRBD1. V lost 0 bases, J lost 6 bases, and 5 bases stayed unmatched. Germline loops: CDR1 MNHEY, CDR2 SVGAGI. The CDR3 has 15 amino acids. In DNA form, the CDR3 reads TGTGCCAGCAGTTACTCGGGACAGGAAGGGGATACGCAGTATTTT. Amino acid sequence: CASSYSGQEGDTQYF.

The chain is built from TRBV6-6 and TRBJ2-1; D is unresolved. This CDR3 region has 14 residues. Germline V gene lookup returns CDR1 MNHNY and CDR2 SVGAGI (reference sequence). The V end lost 2 bases, the J end lost 0 bases, and 5 bases lay between the germline ends. The CDR3 coding sequence is TGTGCCAGCAGTTACGACTTCTCCTACAATGAGCAGTTCTTC. It specifies CASSYDFSYNEQFF.

The CDR3 reads CSALMGANYGYTF. CDR3 sequence (DNA): TGCAGCGCCCTGATGGGGGCGAACTATGGCTACACCTTC. The chain recombines TRBV29-1 with TRBJ1-2, with TRBD1 as a possible D gene (6 bases). Germline V gives CDR1 SQVTM, CDR2 ANQGSEA. Trimming took off 7 bases at V and 2 bases at J, with 14 bases between the two ends. This CDR3 has 13 residues. Variable domain in full (rest from reference TRBV29-1 and TRBJ1-2): SAVISQKPSRDICQRGTSLTIQCQVDSQVTMMFWYRQQPGQSLTLIATANQGSEATYESGFVIDKFPISRPNLTFSTLTVSNMSPEDSSIYLCSALMGANYGYTFGSGTRLTVV.

In DNA form, the CDR3 reads TGTGCCAGCTCGGGGTCGAGTTCACCCCTCCACTTT. As protein: CASSGSSSPLHF. The V gene is TRBV12-3 or TRBV12-4, the J gene TRBJ1-6; no clear D. The CDR3 is made up of 12 amino acids. Trimming stripped 8 bases from V and 9 bases from J, with 11 bases between.

The V and J genes are TRBV11-2 and TRBJ2-7; D possibly corresponds to TRBD2 (5 bases). V gave up 6 bases and J gave up 4 bases, with 16 bases separating them. The V gene's germline CDR1 is SGHAT and CDR2 FQNNGV. This CDR3 spans 14 amino acids. The CDR3 sequence: CASRLAEDLYEQYF. The CDR3 DNA follows: TGTGCCAGCAGGTTGGCGGAGGACCTTTACGAGCAGTACTTC.

V usage is TRBV29-1 and J usage is TRBJ2-7, with 10 bases lining up with TRBD1. The CDR3 sequence is 17 residues long. The ends lost 6 bases at V and 4 bases at J; junction bases unmatched: 18. Germline values: CDR1 SQVTM, CDR2 ANQGSEA. Here the CDR3 DNA reads TGCAGCGTCGGAAGGGGACAGGGGTCCATTACTGTTTACGAGCAGTACTTC. Protein sequence: CSVGRGQGSITVYEQYF.

The V and J genes are TRBV3-1 (or the pseudogene TRBV3-2) and TRBJ1-4; TRBD1 is a possible D gene (5 bases). V was trimmed by 4 bases and J by 3 bases, leaving 12 bases between them. The germline CDR1 and CDR2 sequences are LGHDT and YNNKEL (reference sequence). CDR3 length equals 15 residues. The CDR3 protein is CASSREEGSNEKLFF. The CDR3 nucleotides are TGTGCCAGCAGCCGGGAGGAGGGGTCTAATGAAAAACTGTTTTTT.

In DNA form, the CDR3 reads TGCGCCAGCCGGGAGGTACAGAGCTCCTACGAGCAGTACTTC. Protein sequence: CASREVQSSYEQYF. The V call is TRBV5-1, the J call TRBJ2-7, with 7 bases identical to TRBD2. CDR1 and CDR2 (germline): SGHRS, YFSETQ. J gave up 0 bases and V 7 bases, and 7 bases lay outside the gene matches. There are 14 residues in the CDR3.

This clone came up many times. The chain carries TRBV6-2 or TRBV6-3 and TRBJ2-4; possibly TRBD1 for D (5 bases). CDR1 is MNHEY and CDR2 is SVGEGT in the germline V gene. The V end lost 4 bases, the J end lost 6 bases, and 16 bases lay between the germline ends. The CDR3 spans 15 residues. CDR3: CASSFQGPRLNIQYF. In DNA form, the CDR3 reads TGTGCCAGCAGTTTTCAGGGTCCAAGGCTAAACATTCAGTACTTC.

The chain carries TRBV4-1 and TRBJ1-4; 7 bases line up with TRBD1. The V segment lost 0 bases and the J segment 7 bases; nucleotides outside the gene matches: 5. Germline CDR1 reads MGHRA; CDR2 reads YSYEKL. The CDR3 length is 15 residues. This CDR3 reads CASSQEGGLGEKLFF. DNA for the CDR3: TGCGCCAGCAGCCAAGAAGGGGGCTTGGGTGAAAAACTGTTTTTT.

The rearrangement joins TRBV7-8 to TRBJ2-7; 7 bases match TRBD2. The CDR3 consists of 15 residues. The ends lost 4 bases at V and 0 bases at J; junction bases unmatched: 6. Germline lookup yields CDR1 SGHVS and CDR2 FQNEAQ. The CDR3 protein is CASSSSGTNSYEQYF. CDR3 nucleotide sequence: TGTGCCAGCAGCTCGTCCGGGACTAACTCCTACGAGCAGTACTTC.